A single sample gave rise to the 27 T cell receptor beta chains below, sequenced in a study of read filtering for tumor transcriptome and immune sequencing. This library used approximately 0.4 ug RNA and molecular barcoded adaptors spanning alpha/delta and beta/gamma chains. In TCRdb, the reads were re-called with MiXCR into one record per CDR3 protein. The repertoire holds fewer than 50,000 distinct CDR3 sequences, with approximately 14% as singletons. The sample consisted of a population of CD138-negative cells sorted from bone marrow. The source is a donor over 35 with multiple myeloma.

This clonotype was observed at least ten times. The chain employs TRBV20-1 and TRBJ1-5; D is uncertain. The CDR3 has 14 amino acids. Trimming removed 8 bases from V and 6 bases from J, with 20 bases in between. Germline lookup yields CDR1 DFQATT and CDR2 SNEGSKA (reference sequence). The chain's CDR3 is CSSQSFTGSQPQHF. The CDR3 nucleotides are TGCAGTAGCCAGAGCTTTACGGGAAGTCAGCCCCAGCATTTT.

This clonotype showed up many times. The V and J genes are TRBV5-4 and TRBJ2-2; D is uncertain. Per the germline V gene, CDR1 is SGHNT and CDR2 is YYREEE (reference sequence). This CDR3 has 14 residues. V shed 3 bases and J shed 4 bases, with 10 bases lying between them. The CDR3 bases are TGTGCCAGCAGCTCCTATACGAGCACCGGGGAGCTGTTTTTT. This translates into CASSSYTSTGELFF.

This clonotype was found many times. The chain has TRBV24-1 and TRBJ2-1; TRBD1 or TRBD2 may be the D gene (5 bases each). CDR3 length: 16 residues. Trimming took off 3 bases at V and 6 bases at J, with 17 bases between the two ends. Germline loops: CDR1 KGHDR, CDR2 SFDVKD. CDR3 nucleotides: TGTGCCACCAGTGATCGTAACTCCGGGACCCCCAATGAGCAGTTCTTC. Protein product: CATSDRNSGTPNEQFF.

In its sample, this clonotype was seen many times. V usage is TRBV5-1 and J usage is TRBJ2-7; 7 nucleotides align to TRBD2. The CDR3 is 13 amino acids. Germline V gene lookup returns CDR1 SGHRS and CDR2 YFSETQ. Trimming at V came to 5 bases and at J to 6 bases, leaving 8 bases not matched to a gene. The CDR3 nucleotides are TGCGCCAGCAGTCCCAGGGAGGGAAGCGAGCAGTACTTC. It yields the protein CASSPREGSEQYF.

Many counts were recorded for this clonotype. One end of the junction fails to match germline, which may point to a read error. The CDR3 protein is CAWMGSVSEQFF. The CDR3 nucleotides are TGTGCTTGGATGGGGTCGGTCAGTGAGCAGTTCTTC. This chain joins TRBV30 and TRBJ2-1; D is unclear. Germline lookup yields CDR1 GTSNPN and CDR2 SVGIG (reference sequence). This CDR3 spans 12 amino acids.

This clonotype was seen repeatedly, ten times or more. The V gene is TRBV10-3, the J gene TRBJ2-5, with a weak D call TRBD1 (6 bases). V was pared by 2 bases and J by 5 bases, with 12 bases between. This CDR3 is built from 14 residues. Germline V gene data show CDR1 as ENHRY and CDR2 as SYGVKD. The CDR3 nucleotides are TGTGCCATCAGTGAGGGACAGTCCAAGGAGACCCAGTACTTC. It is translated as CAISEGQSKETQYF.

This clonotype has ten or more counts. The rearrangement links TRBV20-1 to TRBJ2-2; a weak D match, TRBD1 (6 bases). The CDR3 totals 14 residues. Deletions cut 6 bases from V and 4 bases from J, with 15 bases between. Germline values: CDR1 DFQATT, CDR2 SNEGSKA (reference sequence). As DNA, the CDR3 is TGCAGTGCCCGCGAGACAGGCTCCACCGGGGAGCTGTTTTTT. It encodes CSARETGSTGELFF.

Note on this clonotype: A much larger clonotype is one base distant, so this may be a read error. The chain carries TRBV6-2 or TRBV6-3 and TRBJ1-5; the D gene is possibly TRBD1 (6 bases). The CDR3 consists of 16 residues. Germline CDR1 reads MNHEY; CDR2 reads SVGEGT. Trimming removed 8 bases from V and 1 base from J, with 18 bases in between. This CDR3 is CASDRQAPGSNQPQHF. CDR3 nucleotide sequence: TGTGCCAGCGATCGACAGGCCCCGGGCAGCAATCAGCCCCAGCATTTT.

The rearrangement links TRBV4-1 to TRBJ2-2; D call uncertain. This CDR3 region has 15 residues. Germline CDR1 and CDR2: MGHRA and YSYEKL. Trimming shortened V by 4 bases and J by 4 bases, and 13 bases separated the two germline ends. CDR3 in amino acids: CASSLIHGPTGELFF. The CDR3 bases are TGCGCCAGCAGCCTCATTCATGGGCCCACCGGGGAGCTGTTTTTT.

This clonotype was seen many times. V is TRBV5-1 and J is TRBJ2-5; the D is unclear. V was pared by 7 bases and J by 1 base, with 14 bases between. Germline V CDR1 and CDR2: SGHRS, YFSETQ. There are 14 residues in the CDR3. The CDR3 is CASRPTAVQETQYF. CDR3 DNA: TGCGCCAGCCGCCCGACTGCGGTCCAAGAGACCCAGTACTTC.

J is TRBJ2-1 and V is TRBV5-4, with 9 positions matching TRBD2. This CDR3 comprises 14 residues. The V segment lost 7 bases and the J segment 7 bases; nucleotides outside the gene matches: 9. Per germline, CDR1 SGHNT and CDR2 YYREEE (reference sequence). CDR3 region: CASQRAGGRNEQFF. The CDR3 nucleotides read TGTGCCAGCCAGCGGGCGGGAGGGCGGAATGAGCAGTTCTTC.

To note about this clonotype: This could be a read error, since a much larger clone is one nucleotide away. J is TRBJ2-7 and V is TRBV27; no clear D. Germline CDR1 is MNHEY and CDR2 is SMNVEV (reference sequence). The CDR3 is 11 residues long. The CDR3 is CATGLPYERYF. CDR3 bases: TGTGCTACGGGCCTACCCTACGAGCGGTACTTC.

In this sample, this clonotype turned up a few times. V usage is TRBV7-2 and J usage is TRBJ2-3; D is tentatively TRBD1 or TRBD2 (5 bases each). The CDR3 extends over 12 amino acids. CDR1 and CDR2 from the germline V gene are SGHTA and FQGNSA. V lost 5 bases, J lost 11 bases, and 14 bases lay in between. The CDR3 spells CASSPGPSGQYF. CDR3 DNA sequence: TGTGCCAGCAGCCCGGGACCCTCGGGGCAGTATTTT.

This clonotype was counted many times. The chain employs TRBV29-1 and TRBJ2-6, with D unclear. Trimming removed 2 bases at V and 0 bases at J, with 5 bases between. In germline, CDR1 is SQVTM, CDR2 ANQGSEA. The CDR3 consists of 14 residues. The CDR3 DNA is TGCAGCGTTGAAACGCGCTCTGGGGCCAACGTCCTGACTTTC. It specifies CSVETRSGANVLTF.

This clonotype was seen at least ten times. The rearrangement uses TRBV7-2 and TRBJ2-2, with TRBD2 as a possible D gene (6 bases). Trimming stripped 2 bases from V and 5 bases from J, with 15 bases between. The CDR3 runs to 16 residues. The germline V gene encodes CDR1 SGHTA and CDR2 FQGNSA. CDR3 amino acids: CASSLFPGARTGELFF. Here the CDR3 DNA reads TGTGCCAGCAGCTTATTCCCGGGAGCCCGAACCGGGGAGCTGTTTTTT.

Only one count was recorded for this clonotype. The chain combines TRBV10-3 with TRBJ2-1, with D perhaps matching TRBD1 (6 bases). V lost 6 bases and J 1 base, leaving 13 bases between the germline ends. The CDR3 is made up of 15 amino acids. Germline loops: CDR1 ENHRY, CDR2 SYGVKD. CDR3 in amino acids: CAIRSGQTSYNEQFF. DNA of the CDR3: TGTGCCATCAGATCCGGACAGACATCCTACAATGAGCAGTTCTTC.

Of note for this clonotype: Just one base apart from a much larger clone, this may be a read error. CDR3 sequence reads: CASGFTGDYEQYF. CDR3 in DNA: TGTGCCAGCGGCTTTACCGGGGACTACGAGCAGTACTTC. This sequence joins TRBV7-8 and TRBJ2-7, with a possible D match to TRBD2 (5 bases). Germline V gene sequence: CDR1 SGHVS, CDR2 FQNEAQ. CDR3 length equals 13 residues. The variable domain in full, completed from reference TRBV7-8 and TRBJ2-7, reads GAGVSQSPRYKVAKRGQDVALRCDPISGHVSLFWYQQALGQGPEFLTYFQNEAQLDKSGLPSDRFFAERPEGSVSTLKIQRTQQEDSAVYLCASGFTGDYEQYFGPGTRLTVT.

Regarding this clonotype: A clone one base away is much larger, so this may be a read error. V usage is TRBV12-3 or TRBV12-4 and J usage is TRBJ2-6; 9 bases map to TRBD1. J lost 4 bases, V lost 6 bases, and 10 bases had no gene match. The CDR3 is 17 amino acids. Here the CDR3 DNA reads TGTGCCAGCAGCAGGACAGGGGCGGCGAGGGGGGCCAACGTCCTGACTTTC. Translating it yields CASSRTGAARGANVLTF.

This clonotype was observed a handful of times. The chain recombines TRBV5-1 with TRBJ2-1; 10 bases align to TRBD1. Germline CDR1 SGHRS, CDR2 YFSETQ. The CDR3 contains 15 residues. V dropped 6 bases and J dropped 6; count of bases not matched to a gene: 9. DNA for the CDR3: TGCGCCAGCACTTTCGGACAGGGGGTTAGCAATGAGCAGTTCTTC. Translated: CASTFGQGVSNEQFF.

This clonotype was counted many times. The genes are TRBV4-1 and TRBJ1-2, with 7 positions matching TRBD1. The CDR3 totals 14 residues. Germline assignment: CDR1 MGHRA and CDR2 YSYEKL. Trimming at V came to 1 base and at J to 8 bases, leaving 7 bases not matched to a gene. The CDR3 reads CASSQADRAGGYTF. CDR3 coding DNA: TGCGCCAGCAGCCAAGCAGACAGGGCTGGCGGCTACACCTTC.

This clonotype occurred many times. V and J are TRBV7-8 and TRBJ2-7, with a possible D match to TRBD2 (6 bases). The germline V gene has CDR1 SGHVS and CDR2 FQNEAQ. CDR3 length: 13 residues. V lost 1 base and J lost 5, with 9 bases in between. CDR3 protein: CASSLVGRNEQYF. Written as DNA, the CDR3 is TGTGCCAGCAGCTTAGTAGGGAGGAACGAGCAGTACTTC.

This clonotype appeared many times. The CDR3: CSAARGDTQYF. The DNA for the CDR3 is TGCAGTGCTGCCCGGGGGGATACGCAGTATTTT. The J gene is TRBJ2-3, the V gene TRBV20-1, with a possible D match to TRBD2 (6 bases). This CDR3 contains 11 residues. Trimming removed 5 bases at V and 6 bases at J, with 9 bases between. Germline assignment: CDR1 DFQATT and CDR2 SNEGSKA (reference sequence).

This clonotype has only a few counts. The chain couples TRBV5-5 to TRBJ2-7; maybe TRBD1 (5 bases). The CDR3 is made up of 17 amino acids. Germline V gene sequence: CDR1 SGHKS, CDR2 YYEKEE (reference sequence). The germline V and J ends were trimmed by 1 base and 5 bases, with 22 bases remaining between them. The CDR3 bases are TGTGCCAGCAGCTTGAGTGGGGCAGTTCAAGGCGTGGACGAGCAGTACTTC. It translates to CASSLSGAVQGVDEQYF. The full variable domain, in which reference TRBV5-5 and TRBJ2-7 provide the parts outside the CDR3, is DAGVTQSPTHLIKTRGQQVTLRCSPISGHKSVSWYQQVLGQGPQFIFQYYEKEERGRGNFPDRFSARQFPNYSSELNVNALLLGDSALYLCASSLSGAVQGVDEQYFGPGTRLTVT.

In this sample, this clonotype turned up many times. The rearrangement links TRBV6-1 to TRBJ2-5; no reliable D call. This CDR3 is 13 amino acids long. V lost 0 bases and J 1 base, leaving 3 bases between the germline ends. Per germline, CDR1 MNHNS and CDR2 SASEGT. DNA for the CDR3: TGTGCCAGCAGTGAAGCCCTCCAAGAGACCCAGTACTTC. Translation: CASSEALQETQYF.

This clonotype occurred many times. DNA for the CDR3: TGCAGTGCTAGAAACATCGGGGGACGGATGATACAGTACTTC. Its protein product is CSARNIGGRMIQYF. The gene calls are TRBV20-1 and TRBJ2-7, with a tentative D call TRBD2 (6 bases). Germline CDR1 reads DFQATT; CDR2 reads SNEGSKA (reference sequence). Trimming left V 2 bases short and J 10 bases short, with 21 bases between. The CDR3 extends over 14 amino acids.

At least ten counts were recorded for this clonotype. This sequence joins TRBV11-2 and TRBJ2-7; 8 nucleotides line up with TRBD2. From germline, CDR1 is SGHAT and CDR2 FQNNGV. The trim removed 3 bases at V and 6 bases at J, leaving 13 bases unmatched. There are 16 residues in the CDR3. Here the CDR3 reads CASSFRAGVTSLEQYF. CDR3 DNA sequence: TGTGCCAGCAGCTTTCGAGCGGGAGTAACTTCCCTCGAGCAGTACTTC.

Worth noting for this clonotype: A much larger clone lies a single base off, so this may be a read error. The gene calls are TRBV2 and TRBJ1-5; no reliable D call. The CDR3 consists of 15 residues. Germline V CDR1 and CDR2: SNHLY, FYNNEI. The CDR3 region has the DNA TGTGCCAGCAGTGAATTCGGGCTTAGCAATCAGACCCAGCATTTT. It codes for CASSEFGLSNQTQHF.